This T cell receptor (beta chain) was obtained from a study of beta chain features in type 1 diabetes. With 6 bases removed from V and 10 bases from J, the gap between germline ends came to 28 bases. CDR3 length equals 17 residues. CDR1 and CDR2 (germline): MNHEY, SMNVEV (reference sequence). Post-sort purity exceeded 98% for all sorted populations. As every portion of the isolated RNA was reverse transcribed, the sequencing read expressed TCRB transcripts. Data came from immunoSEQ multiplex PCR; TCRdb stores just in-frame clones and leaves some out. Here the sample spans 620,000 or so clones, about a sixth being singletons. Study results and caveats: Researchers cautioned that cDNA sequencing could over-represent cells with high TCR expression.

This clone was detected only a few times. As yet, its antigen is unknown. The J gene is TRBJ2-1, the V gene TRBV27; tentative D call: TRBD2 (6 bases). This TCR derives from a man younger than 35 in good health. The sequencing input was naive CD4+ T cells from blood. CDR3 protein: CASRNRGTAASNGEQFF. The DNA of the CDR3 is TGTGCCAGCAGAAATCGAGGGACTGCAGCTAGTAACGGGGAGCAGTTCTTC.